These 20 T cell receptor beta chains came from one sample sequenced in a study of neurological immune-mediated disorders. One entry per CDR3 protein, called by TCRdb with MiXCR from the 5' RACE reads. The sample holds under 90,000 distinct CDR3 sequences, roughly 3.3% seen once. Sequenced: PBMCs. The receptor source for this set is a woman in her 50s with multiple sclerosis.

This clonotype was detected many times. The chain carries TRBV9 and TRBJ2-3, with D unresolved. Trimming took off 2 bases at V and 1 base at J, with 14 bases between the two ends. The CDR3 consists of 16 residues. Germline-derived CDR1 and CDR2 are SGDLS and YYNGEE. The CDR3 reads CASSVMDRGGTDTQYF. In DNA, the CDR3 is TGTGCCAGCAGCGTGATGGATCGTGGCGGCACAGATACGCAGTATTTT.

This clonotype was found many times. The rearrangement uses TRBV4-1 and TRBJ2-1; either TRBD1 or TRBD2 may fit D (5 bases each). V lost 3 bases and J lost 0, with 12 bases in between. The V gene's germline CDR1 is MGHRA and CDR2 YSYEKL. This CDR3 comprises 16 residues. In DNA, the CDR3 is TGCGCCAGCAGCCATTCTGGGGGTAGCTCCTACAATGAGCAGTTCTTC. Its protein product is CASSHSGGSSYNEQFF.

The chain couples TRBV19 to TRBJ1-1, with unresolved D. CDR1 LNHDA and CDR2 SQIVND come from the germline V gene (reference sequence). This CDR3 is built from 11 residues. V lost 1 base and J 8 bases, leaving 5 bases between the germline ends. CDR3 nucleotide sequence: TGTGCCAGTAGTATAGCGTGGGAAGCTTTCTTT. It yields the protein CASSIAWEAFF.

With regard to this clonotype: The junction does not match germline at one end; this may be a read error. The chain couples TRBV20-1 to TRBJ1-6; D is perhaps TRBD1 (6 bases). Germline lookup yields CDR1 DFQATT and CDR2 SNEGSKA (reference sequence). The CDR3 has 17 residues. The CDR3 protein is CSATAGVGGGRNSTLNF. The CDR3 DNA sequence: TGCAGTGCTACAGCAGGTGTCGGGGGCGGTAGGAATTCAACCCTCAACTTT.

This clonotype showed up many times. This CDR3 is CASSLAGSNQPQHF. CDR3 DNA sequence: TGTGCCAGCAGTTTAGCGGGTAGCAATCAGCCCCAGCATTTT. The V call is TRBV12-3 or TRBV12-4, the J call TRBJ1-5; no clear D gene. This CDR3 is built from 14 residues. V was cut by 0 bases and J by 0 bases, with 3 bases left in between.

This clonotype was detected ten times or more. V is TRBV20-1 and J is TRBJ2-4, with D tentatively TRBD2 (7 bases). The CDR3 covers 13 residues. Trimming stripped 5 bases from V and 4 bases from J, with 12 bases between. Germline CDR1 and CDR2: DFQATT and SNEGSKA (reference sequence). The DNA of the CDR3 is TGCAGTGCTCGCAGGGGACTAAAAAACATTCAGTACTTC. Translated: CSARRGLKNIQYF.

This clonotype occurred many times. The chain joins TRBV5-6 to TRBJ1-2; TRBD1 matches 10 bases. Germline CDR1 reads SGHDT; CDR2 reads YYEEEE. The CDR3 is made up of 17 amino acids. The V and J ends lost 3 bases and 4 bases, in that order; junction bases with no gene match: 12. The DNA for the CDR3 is TGTGCCAGCAGCTCGGAAGACAGGGGGCGGTCCCTCTATGGCTACACCTTC. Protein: CASSSEDRGRSLYGYTF.

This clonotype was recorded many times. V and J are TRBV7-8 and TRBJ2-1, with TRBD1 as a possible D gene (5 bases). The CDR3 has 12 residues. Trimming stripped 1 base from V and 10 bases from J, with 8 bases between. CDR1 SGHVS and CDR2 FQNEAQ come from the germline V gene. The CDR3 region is CASSLVRTEQFF. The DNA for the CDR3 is TGTGCCAGCAGCTTAGTTCGGACAGAGCAGTTCTTC.

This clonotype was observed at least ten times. CDR3 region: CASTFRDSNEQFF. In nucleotides, the CDR3 is TGTGCCAGCACCTTCCGGGACAGCAATGAGCAGTTCTTC. The chain combines TRBV7-9 with TRBJ2-1; 7 bases agree with TRBD1. The germline CDR1 and CDR2 sequences are SEHNR and FQNEAQ (reference sequence). The CDR3 covers 13 residues. The junction had 6 bases not matched to a gene; V was cut back by 7 bases and J by 6 bases.

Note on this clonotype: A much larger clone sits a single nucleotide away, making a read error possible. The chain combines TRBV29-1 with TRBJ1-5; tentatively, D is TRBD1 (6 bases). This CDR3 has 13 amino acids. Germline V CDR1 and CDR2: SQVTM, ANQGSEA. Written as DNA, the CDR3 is TGCAGCGTTGCGGACAGCCTCAATCAGCCCCAGAATTTT. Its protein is CSVADSLNQPQNF.

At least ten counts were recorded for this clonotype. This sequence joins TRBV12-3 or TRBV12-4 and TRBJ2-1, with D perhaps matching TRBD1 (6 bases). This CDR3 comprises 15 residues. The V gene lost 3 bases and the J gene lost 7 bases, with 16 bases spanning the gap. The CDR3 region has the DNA TGTGCCAGCAGTTTTGTCCAGGGGAATAAGAATGAGCAGTTCTTC. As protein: CASSFVQGNKNEQFF.

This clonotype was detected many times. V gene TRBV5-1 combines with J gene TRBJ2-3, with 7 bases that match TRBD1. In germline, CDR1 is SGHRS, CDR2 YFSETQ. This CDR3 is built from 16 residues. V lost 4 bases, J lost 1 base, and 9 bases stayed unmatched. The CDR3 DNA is TGCGCCAGCAGCCCGTTCGGACAGGCCGGCACAGATACGCAGTATTTT. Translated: CASSPFGQAGTDTQYF. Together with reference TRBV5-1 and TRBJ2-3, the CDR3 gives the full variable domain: KAGVTQTPRYLIKTRGQQVTLSCSPISGHRSVSWYQQTPGQGLQFLFEYFSETQRNKGNFPGRFSGRQFSNSRSEMNVSTLELGDSALYLCASSPFGQAGTDTQYFGPGTRLTVL.

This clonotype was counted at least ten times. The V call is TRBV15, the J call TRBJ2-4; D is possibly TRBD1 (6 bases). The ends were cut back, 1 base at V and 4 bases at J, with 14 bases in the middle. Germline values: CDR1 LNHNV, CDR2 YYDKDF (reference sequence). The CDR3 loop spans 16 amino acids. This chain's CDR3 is CATSRGVGTKKNIQYF. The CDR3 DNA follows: TGTGCCACCAGCAGAGGGGTCGGGACAAAGAAAAACATTCAGTACTTC.

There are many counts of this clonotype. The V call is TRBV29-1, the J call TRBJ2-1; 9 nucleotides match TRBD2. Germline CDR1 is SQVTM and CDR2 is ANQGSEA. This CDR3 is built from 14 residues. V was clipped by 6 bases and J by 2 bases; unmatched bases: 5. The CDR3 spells CSVVSGGAYNEQFF. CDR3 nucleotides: TGCAGCGTCGTTAGCGGGGGCGCCTACAATGAGCAGTTCTTC.

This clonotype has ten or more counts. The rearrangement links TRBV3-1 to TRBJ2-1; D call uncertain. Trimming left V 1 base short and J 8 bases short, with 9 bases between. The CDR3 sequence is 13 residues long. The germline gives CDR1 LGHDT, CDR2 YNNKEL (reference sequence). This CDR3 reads CASSQVETYEQFF. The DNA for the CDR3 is TGTGCCAGCAGCCAAGTGGAAACCTATGAGCAGTTCTTC.

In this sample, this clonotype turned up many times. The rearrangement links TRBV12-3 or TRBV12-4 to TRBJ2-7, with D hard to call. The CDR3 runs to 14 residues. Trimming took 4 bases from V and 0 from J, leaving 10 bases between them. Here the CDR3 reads CASSSFRGSYEQYF. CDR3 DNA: TGTGCCAGCAGTTCCTTTCGCGGCTCCTACGAGCAGTACTTC.

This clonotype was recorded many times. CDR3 region: CASRASGWNTGELFF. In DNA, the CDR3 is TGCGCCAGCAGAGCTAGCGGATGGAACACCGGGGAGCTGTTTTTT. J is TRBJ2-2 and V is TRBV10-2, with 7 bases fitting TRBD2. CDR1 and CDR2 from the germline V gene are WSHSY and SAAADI. The CDR3 extends over 15 amino acids. V was pared by 6 bases and J by 1 base, with 5 bases of the junction left unmatched.

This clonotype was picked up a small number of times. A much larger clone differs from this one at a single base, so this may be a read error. Here the CDR3 DNA reads TGCAGTGCTTTAAAACAGGGGGTCAAAGAGCAGTACTTC. Translation gives CSALKQGVKEQYF. This chain uses TRBV20-1 with TRBJ2-7, with 8 bases aligning to TRBD1. CDR3 length: 13 residues. V trimming: 5 bases; J trimming: 7 bases; junction bases outside the gene matches: 10. Germline V gene data show CDR1 as DFQATT and CDR2 as SNEGSKA (reference sequence).

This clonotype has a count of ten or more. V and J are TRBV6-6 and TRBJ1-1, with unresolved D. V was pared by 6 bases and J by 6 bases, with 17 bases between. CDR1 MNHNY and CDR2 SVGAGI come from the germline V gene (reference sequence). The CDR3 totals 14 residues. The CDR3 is CASSPSQVLAEAFF. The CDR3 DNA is TGTGCCAGCAGCCCCTCCCAGGTATTAGCTGAAGCTTTCTTT.

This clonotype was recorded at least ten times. Here the CDR3 DNA reads TGTGCCAGCAGCTTAATCACAGGACTCTCTGGGGCCAACGTCCTGACTTTC. It encodes CASSLITGLSGANVLTF. The gene calls are TRBV7-3 and TRBJ2-6; either TRBD1 or TRBD2 may supply D (5 bases each). Germline V CDR1 and CDR2: SGHTA, FQGTGA. Trimming left V 1 base short and J 0 bases short, with 10 bases between. The CDR3 is made up of 17 amino acids.